A single TCR beta chain is shown here with its context. This entry comes from a study of blood T cell repertoires in COVID-19. The repertoire was sequenced with immunoSEQ multiplex PCR; TCRdb's copy has only in-frame clones and lacks some. This sample has some 80,000 clones, with around 89% found just once. Germline V gene data show CDR1 as SGHRS and CDR2 as YFSETQ. The length of the CDR3 is 14 residues. V was pared by 5 bases and J by 2 bases, with 2 bases of the junction left unmatched. This TCR came from a human donor in a cohort sampled during active COVID-19. This sequence joins TRBV5-1 and TRBJ2-2, with 8 positions matching TRBD1. The source material was peripheral blood. CDR3: CASRDRENTGELFF. DNA for the CDR3: TGCGCCAGCAGGGACAGGGAAAACACCGGGGAGCTGTTTTTT.